This T cell receptor (beta chain) emerged from a study of T-cell memory formation after mild COVID-19. Study-level results: Shrinking CD4+ clones were chiefly CM and EM; CD8+ ones were chiefly EMRA.

TCR alpha and TCR beta cDNA libraries with sample barcodes and UMIs came from 5'RACE using constant-segment primers. TCRdb itself ran the 5' RACE reads through MiXCR, one entry per CDR3 protein. The sample lists just under 550,000 distinct CDR3 sequences, roughly 22% occurring once. This clonotype was detected a few times. Its matching antigen is unknown. In germline, CDR1 is GTSNPN, CDR2 SVGIG (reference sequence). The CDR3 has 17 amino acids. V was trimmed by 0 bases and J by 1 base, leaving 18 bases between them. Sequencing used PBMCs or a T cell subset sorted from them (not recorded which). The TCR originated in an adult woman who had mild COVID-19 (a few samples of this study predate the infection). Cell type and time point are not known. This chain joins TRBV30 and TRBJ1-1, with D maybe TRBD1 (5 bases). CDR3 DNA sequence: TGTGCCTGGAGTGTTTTGAGGGCTCTCGGGGCGAACACTGAAGCTTTCTTT. Translated: CAWSVLRALGANTEAFF.